This is a list of T cell receptor beta chains from one sample in a study of control samples from healthy donors and cancer patients. TCRdb's table, derived via immunoSEQ multiplex PCR, lists solely in-frame clones and lacks some. The table lists fewer than 200,000 clones, about 90% of them singletons, with roughly 5.3% in the top ten. The material sequenced was blood. The receptors come from a young woman in good health. The CDR3 runs from the conserved cysteine through the conserved F or W. The D gene is left open where the match is weak. Where a row states a size, it is once, few, many or the class of an expanded clone; other rows omit it.

v_call	j_call	d_call	clone_size	cdr3_nt	cdr3_aa
TRBV20-1	TRBJ2-7	.	.	TGCAGTGCTAGTGTGACCAACGCCTACGAGCAGTACTTC	CSASVTNAYEQYF
TRBV9	TRBJ1-6	.	.	TGTGCCAGCAGCCAAGGGGGGGGGAGCTTTAATTCACCCCTCCACTTT	CASSQGGGSFNSPLHF
TRBV12-5	TRBJ2-1	TRBD1	.	TGTGCTAGTGGTTTGGTACTTGGACAGGGCACGGGGAATGAGCAGTTCTTC	CASGLVLGQGTGNEQFF
TRBV7-2	TRBJ2-1	.	.	TGTGCCAGCAGCTTAGCTCCGCCGGGAGTAATCAATGAGCAGTTCTTC	CASSLAPPGVINEQFF
TRBV9	TRBJ1-2	.	.	TGTGCCAGCAGCGTAAGTGTTTCTCCAGCTCGGGGCACCTTC	CASSVSVSPARGTF
TRBV20-1	TRBJ2-1	.	.	TGCAGTGCTAGTCTCTTGAGGGGCCCGTCCTACAATGAGCAGTTCTTC	CSASLLRGPSYNEQFF
TRBV7-9	TRBJ1-2	.	.	TGTGCCAGCAGCTTAGGGCGGGCTAACTATGGCTACACCTTC	CASSLGRANYGYTF
TRBV6-6	TRBJ1-1	TRBD1	.	TGTGCCACATCGACAGGGGATAACACTGAAGCTTTCTTT	CATSTGDNTEAFF
TRBV25-1	TRBJ1-2	.	once	TGTGCCAGCAGCCTTCCGGGGCAGGGCTATGGCTACACCTTC	CASSLPGQGYGYTF
TRBV6-1	TRBJ1-2	.	.	TGTGCCAGCAGTGAAGGGAGTCACTATGGCTACACCTTC	CASSEGSHYGYTF
TRBV7-9	TRBJ2-3	TRBD1	.	TGTGCCAGCAGCTCCAGGGGGTTAACAGATACGCAGTATTTT	CASSSRGLTDTQYF
TRBV6-5	TRBJ1-2	TRBD1	.	TGTGCCACCCAAGGTGCAGGGGGTGTCTATGGCTACACCTTC	CATQGAGGVYGYTF
TRBV10-3	TRBJ2-7	.	.	TGTGCCATCGGGGGGCAGCCTTCCTACGAGCAGTACTTC	CAIGGQPSYEQYF
TRBV27	TRBJ1-6	.	.	TGTGCCAGCAGTTTAGTCGGGGACTCCTATAATTCACCCCTCCACTTT	CASSLVGDSYNSPLHF
TRBV5-6	TRBJ2-1	.	.	TGTGCCAGCAGCGCACAGGGCAGTGGCTACAATGAGCAGTTCTTC	CASSAQGSGYNEQFF
TRBV28	TRBJ1-2	.	.	TGTGCCAGCAGTTTAATGGGGGGAAGTTGGTATGGCTACACCTTC	CASSLMGGSWYGYTF
TRBV19	TRBJ2-6	.	.	TGTGCCAGTAGTAAAATAGGACAGACCTCTGGGGCCAACGTCCTGACTTTC	CASSKIGQTSGANVLTF
TRBV5-5	TRBJ1-6	.	.	TGTGCCAGCAGCCCGATGACAGGCTGGACGCATAATTCACCCCTCCACTTT	CASSPMTGWTHNSPLHF
TRBV19	TRBJ2-7	TRBD2	.	TGTGCCAGTAGTCATAGGGACTATCCCTCCTACGAGCAGTACTTC	CASSHRDYPSYEQYF
TRBV19	TRBJ1-1	.	.	TGTGCCAGTATCTCCACTGAAGCTTTCTTT	CASISTEAFF
TRBV30	TRBJ2-3	.	.	TGTGCCTGGAGACCGGGTGATACGCAGTATTTT	CAWRPGDTQYF
TRBV7-2	TRBJ2-7	.	.	TGTGCCAGCAGCTTCACAGGGACCTACGAGCAGTACTTC	CASSFTGTYEQYF
TRBV5-4	TRBJ1-2	.	.	TGTGCCAGCACCACACCGGCAGCTTCGAACTATGGCTACACCTTC	CASTTPAASNYGYTF
TRBV2	TRBJ1-5	.	.	TGTGCCAGCAGTGAAGGGCCCGGGGTGGGCTGGGATCAGCCCCAGCATTTT	CASSEGPGVGWDQPQHF
TRBV6-5	TRBJ1-1	.	.	TGTGCCAGCAGTTACGGGGTGGGCATGAACACTGAAGCTTTCTTT	CASSYGVGMNTEAFF
TRBV3-1/TRBV3-2	TRBJ2-2	.	.	TGTGCCAGCAGCCAAACCATCCGGGAGCTGTTTTTT	CASSQTIRELFF
TRBV2	TRBJ1-5	TRBD1	.	TGTGCCAGCAGTCGCCCCGGGACAGGGATCAATCAGCCCCAGCATTTT	CASSRPGTGINQPQHF
TRBV19	TRBJ2-3	TRBD2	.	TGTGCCAGTAGTGGGGGGGCAGATACGCAGTATTTT	CASSGGADTQYF
TRBV12-3/TRBV12-4	TRBJ1-5	.	.	TGTGCCAGCAGCACATGGGGAAATCAGCCCCAGCATTTT	CASSTWGNQPQHF
TRBV4-1	TRBJ2-7	TRBD1	.	TGCGCCAGCAGCCAAGATGGGCAGGGGGCGAAAGAGCAGTACTTC	CASSQDGQGAKEQYF
TRBV30	TRBJ1-6	.	few	TGTGCCTGGAGGGAGAATTCACCCCTCCACTTT	CAWRENSPLHF
TRBV24-1	TRBJ1-2	.	.	TGTGCCACCAGTGATTTCGGCAGGGACTATGGCTACACCTTC	CATSDFGRDYGYTF
TRBV18	TRBJ2-7	TRBD1	.	TGTGCCAGCTCTCAGACAGGGGGGCAGGGGGAGCAGTACTTC	CASSQTGGQGEQYF
TRBV6-5	TRBJ2-3	TRBD1	.	TGTGCCAGCAGTTACCGACAGGGGGGAAATACAGATACGCAGTATTTT	CASSYRQGGNTDTQYF
TRBV6-5	TRBJ2-3	.	.	TGTGCCAGCAGTTCGAGCTGGACCGAGGATACGCAGTATTTT	CASSSSWTEDTQYF
TRBV2	TRBJ2-2	TRBD2	.	TGTGCCAGCAGCGGGACTAGCGGGAGCCTAAACACCGGGGAGCTGTTTTTT	CASSGTSGSLNTGELFF
TRBV11-2	TRBJ2-1	TRBD1	.	TGTGCCAGCACCCGAGTGGGGACAGGGTACTACAATGAGCAGTTCTTC	CASTRVGTGYYNEQFF
TRBV5-1	TRBJ1-4	.	.	TGCGCCAGCAGCTGGACCGGGACAAGAGCAACTAATGAAAAACTGTTTTTT	CASSWTGTRATNEKLFF
TRBV29-1	TRBJ1-3	TRBD1	.	TGCAGCGTGGGGGACAGACGAAACACCATATATTTT	CSVGDRRNTIYF
TRBV15	TRBJ2-1	.	.	TGTGCCACCAGCAGAGACCTGACAGTACCCAATGAGCAGTTCTTC	CATSRDLTVPNEQFF
TRBV9	TRBJ1-3	TRBD1	.	TGTGCCAGCAGCTCTAGACAGGGTGTCCATGGAAACACCATATATTTT	CASSSRQGVHGNTIYF
TRBV5-1	TRBJ2-3	TRBD2	.	TGCGCCAGCAGCTTGTCCGGGACTAGCGTGAGCACAGATACGCAGTATTTT	CASSLSGTSVSTDTQYF